One and the same sample provided the 2 T cell receptor beta chains below, sequenced in a study of blood T cell repertoires in COVID-19 (dated by TCRdb to the early 2020s). Preparation of the library involved the immunoSEQ multiplex PCR assay. TCRdb stores this immuneACCESS table with in-frame sequences only. Part of the clones is absent; in the studies checked, under half of the shortfall reflects unresolved V genes, and no reason is known for the rest. Across this sample there are around 40,000 clones, with about four fifths seen only once. Roughly 25% of the sample rests with the top ten. The sample taken for sequencing was peripheral blood. The source of these receptors is a man between 70 and 80 years old with acute or convalescent COVID-19.

V gene TRBV5-4 combines with J gene TRBJ2-7; 8 positions agree with TRBD1. CDR1 SGHNT and CDR2 YYREEE come from the germline V gene (reference sequence). V shed 4 bases, J shed 2 bases, and the junction held 5 bases outside the gene matches. This CDR3 is 14 amino acids long. This CDR3 reads CASSVNRGAYEQYF. The CDR3 DNA is TGTGCCAGCAGCGTGAACAGGGGGGCCTACGAGCAGTACTTC.

The chain combines TRBV7-9 with TRBJ2-3; D gene uncertain. Germline V lookup: CDR1 SEHNR, CDR2 FQNEAQ (reference sequence). The CDR3 consists of 13 residues. The V gene lost 8 bases and the J gene lost 4 bases, with 13 bases spanning the gap. CDR3 bases: TGTGCCAGCGCCTTCGGCGGCGCAGATACGCAGTATTTT. It translates to CASAFGGADTQYF.